This T cell receptor (beta chain) was obtained from a study of T cell responses to AZD1222 COVID-19 vaccine (dated by TCRdb to the early 2020s). About the study as a whole: AZD1222 recipients given second doses at about 4 weeks or at about 12 weeks were pooled, since spike-specific TCR depth and breadth were not found to differ between the two schedules. Trial participants were enrolled by age into 18-55, 56-69 and 70-plus year subgroups, with approximately 160, 26 and 62 TCR-sequenced participants respectively. A total of 230 to 250 trial participants underwent TCR sequencing, of whom about 200 had received two doses of AZD1222 and approximately 25 had received two doses of the MenACWY control vaccine.

The CDR3 regions of human TCRbeta chains were analyzed by immunosequencing. Per the source publication's procedure: TCRs in the repertoires were compared against a reference library of SARS-CoV-2-specific TCRs that had been generated with the MIRA antigen-specificity platform. Breadth was defined as the fraction of unique TCRs that were SARS-CoV-2-associated, and depth was defined as the fraction of total T cells that were SARS-CoV-2-associated. Using the MIRA data, every spike-specific TCR was mapped to the spike region that the TCR reacted to and assigned to either a CD4 or a CD8 class. Log10-transformed breadth and depth values were compared by one-way ANOVA with Sidak's multiple comparisons tests. TCRdb carries this immuneACCESS record with in-frame sequences only. Its versions omit some clonotypes, under half of them owing to an unresolved V gene in the studies checked, with the rest unexplained. For V, J and clone size, that table is used; D and trimming come from the DNA. In this sample the table shows over 100,000 clones, roughly 88% of which occur a single time. Around 9.4% of the sample is taken by the ten largest.

This specimen's time point label, interpreted: baseline before first vaccination. Vaccinee samples were obtained from the UK trials COV001 and COV002, which included a single-blind randomized controlled phase 2/3 trial of AZD1222 (ChAdOx1 nCoV-19) in healthy adults. For TCRbeta chain sequencing, PBMC samples were collected from trial participants at day 0 and at day 28 after the second dose. This clone was detected once. Its target antigen remains unknown. Base qualities are not recorded, but no much larger clone differs from it by a single base. Study-wide conclusions, independent of this receptor: Reportedly, close to half of the unique spike-specific TCRs recognized epitopes lying outside the regions that are mutated in the B.1.351 and B.1.1.7 variants. The whole spike protein was spanned by vaccine-associated CD4 TCRs, and dominant responses were seen in regions 160-218 and 743-854. In the small 56-69-year group, the increase in depth fell short of significance, most likely because of low power. Spike-specific TCR breadth and depth rose significantly after two AZD1222 doses compared with day 0 and with MenACWY recipients. Conclusions about previously exposed vaccinees are limited because only six or seven AZD1222 recipients were SARS-CoV-2 seropositive at baseline. Most participants were white British and females outnumbered males, and the authors suggested that clonal diversity may have been underestimated. Because no day 14 peak-response samples were available, repertoires were characterized only after the peak T cell response.

V is trimmed back by 2 bases and J by 1 base, and the junction contains 8 bases that no gene match accounts for. Including the terminal cysteine and phenylalanine, the CDR3 comprises 18 residues. Only CDR3 DNA remains: 54 bases, in frame from the first base. CDR1 and CDR2 were assigned from the germline V gene as KGHDR and SFDVKD. Sequenced here: peripheral blood, sampled on day 0 of AZD1222 vaccination. This TCR came from an adult in good health. The rearranged segments are TRBV24-1 and TRBJ2-3; TRBD2 lines up with 10 middle nucleotides. The CDR3 protein: CATSDSLLAGWGTDTQYF. The base sequence is TGTGCCACCAGTGATTCCTTACTAGCGGGGTGGGGCACAGATACGCAGTATTTT.